This passage covers 27 T cell receptor beta chains from one sample sequenced in a study of T cell responses to AZD1222 COVID-19 vaccine. TCRdb keeps only in-frame clones here, not all; method: immunoSEQ multiplex PCR. Among some 150,000 clones listed, roughly 88% were seen once. The source was peripheral blood, collected 28 days after the second AZD1222 dose. The receptor source for this set is an adult who received the AZD1222 COVID-19 vaccine.

The chain carries TRBV25-1 and TRBJ1-6; no definite D call. Germline CDR1 MGHDK, CDR2 SYGVNS. CDR3 length: 17 residues. V was cut by 6 bases and J by 0 bases, with 15 bases left in between. The CDR3 here is CASSTRKESSYNSPLHF. CDR3 DNA: TGTGCCAGCAGCACAAGAAAGGAGAGCTCCTATAATTCACCCCTCCACTTT.

The rearrangement uses TRBV11-2 and TRBJ1-1; D gene unclear. The CDR3 has 11 residues. Per germline, CDR1 SGHAT and CDR2 FQNNGV. Trimming removed 3 bases from V and 11 bases from J, with 10 bases in between. Written as DNA, the CDR3 is TGTGCCAGCAGCTTGGCCCCGGGCGCTTTCTTT. It translates to CASSLAPGAFF.

This clone was observed a few times. One end of the junction fails to match germline, which may point to a read error. This chain uses TRBV11-3 with TRBJ2-2; possibly TRBD1 or TRBD2 for D (5 bases each). Germline-derived CDR1 and CDR2 are SGHNT and YENEEA. CDR3 length equals 15 residues. The CDR3 coding sequence is TGTGCCAGCAGCTACCCGGGACCGATACACCGGGGAGCTGTTTTT. It yields the protein CASSYPGPIHRGAVF.

A single count supports this clone. The rearrangement links TRBV5-1 to TRBJ2-7; a possible D gene is TRBD2 (6 bases). Germline V gene sequence: CDR1 SGHRS, CDR2 YFSETQ. The CDR3 has 12 amino acids. The germline V and J ends were trimmed by 4 bases and 12 bases, with 17 bases remaining between them. This CDR3 reads CASSRGRLELYF. The CDR3 DNA reads as TGCGCCAGCAGCCGGGGGAGGCTGGAATTGTACTTC.

This clone appeared once. The J gene is TRBJ2-3, the V gene TRBV11-2, with D tentatively TRBD2 (5 bases). The germline V and J ends were trimmed by 4 bases and 0 bases, with 17 bases remaining between them. Germline assignment: CDR1 SGHAT and CDR2 FQNNGV. The CDR3 is made up of 17 amino acids. DNA of the CDR3: TGTGCCAGCAGCTCACGGTCGGGGTTCTCTAGCACAGATACGCAGTATTTT. This codes for CASSSRSGFSSTDTQYF.

This chain links TRBV7-2 with TRBJ1-1, with D possibly TRBD1 on 6 matching bases. Looked up from germline, CDR1 is SGHTA and CDR2 is FQGNSA. The CDR3 is 14 residues long. The V and J ends lost 3 bases and 2 bases respectively, with 10 bases between them. The chain's CDR3 is CASSFGQTNTEAFF. The CDR3 region has the DNA TGTGCCAGCAGCTTTGGACAGACCAACACTGAAGCTTTCTTT.

The chain recombines TRBV7-9 with TRBJ2-2; D is ambiguous. Trimming took off 5 bases at V and 7 bases at J, with 17 bases between the two ends. Germline CDR1 and CDR2: SEHNR and FQNEAQ (reference sequence). The CDR3 extends over 15 amino acids. The CDR3, as DNA: TGTGCCAGCAGCCCAGTCACCCCTACGGTCGGGGAGCTGTTTTTT. As protein: CASSPVTPTVGELFF.

The chain recombines TRBV5-1 with TRBJ1-1; TRBD1 is a possible D gene (5 bases). The CDR3 runs 13 residues. Per germline, CDR1 SGHRS and CDR2 YFSETQ. V was shortened by 6 bases and J by 2 bases, with 11 bases between the two germline ends. For the CDR3, the DNA is TGCGCCAGCACGGGGCAGGCTAACACTGAAGCTTTCTTT. Translated: CASTGQANTEAFF.

This clone was counted once. The J gene is TRBJ2-7, the V gene TRBV7-6; the match to TRBD2 covers 8 bases. V gave up 6 bases and J gave up 2 bases; unmatched junction bases: 9. Germline V gene lookup returns CDR1 SGHVS and CDR2 FNYEAQ. The CDR3 consists of 15 residues. Here the CDR3 reads CASSWGSGGPYEQYF. As DNA, the CDR3 is TGTGCCAGCAGTTGGGGGAGCGGGGGTCCCTACGAGCAGTACTTC.

This sequence joins TRBV28 and TRBJ2-1; D is unclear. This CDR3 is 12 amino acids long. Germline V CDR1 and CDR2: MDHEN, SYDVKM. Trimming shortened V by 5 bases and J by 6 bases, and 8 bases separated the two germline ends. CDR3 sequence (DNA): TGTGCCAGCAGTGCCCCAGGCAATGAGCAGTTCTTC. It is translated as CASSAPGNEQFF. The full variable domain, rest sourced from reference TRBV28 and TRBJ2-1, is DVKVTQSSRYLVKRTGEKVFLECVQDMDHENMFWYRQDPGLGLRLIYFSYDVKMKEKGDIPEGYSVSREKKERFSLILESASTNQTSMYLCASSAPGNEQFFGPGTRLTVL.

The chain uses TRBV6-6 and TRBJ1-5, with TRBD1 identical over 7 bases. From germline, CDR1 is MNHNY and CDR2 SVGAGI (reference sequence). The CDR3 is 16 amino acids. J gave up 0 bases and V 5 bases, and 7 bases lay outside the gene matches. The CDR3 DNA follows: TGTGCCAGCAGTCGGGACAGACCTAATAGCAATCAGCCCCAGCATTTT. Residues: CASSRDRPNSNQPQHF.

This rearrangement joins TRBV27 to TRBJ1-5, with 7 bases lining up with TRBD1. CDR1 MNHEY and CDR2 SMNVEV come from the germline V gene (reference sequence). Trimming removed 0 bases from V and 2 bases from J; junction bases left unmatched: 7. This CDR3 comprises 17 residues. This chain's CDR3 is CASSLSGQVTGNQPQHF. The CDR3 region has the DNA TGTGCCAGCAGTTTATCAGGACAGGTCACAGGCAATCAGCCCCAGCATTTT.

V gene TRBV13 combines with J gene TRBJ2-1, with 8 positions matching TRBD2. The germline gives CDR1 PRHDT, CDR2 FYEKMQ (reference sequence). The V and J ends lost 3 bases and 5 bases, in that order; junction bases with no gene match: 3. The CDR3 runs 14 residues. CDR3 in amino acids: CASSFLAGHNEQFF. CDR3 DNA sequence: TGTGCCAGCAGCTTTTTAGCGGGACACAATGAGCAGTTCTTC.

The rearrangement joins TRBV15 to TRBJ1-5; D gene ambiguous. Trimming took off 0 bases at V and 5 bases at J, with 5 bases between the two ends. The CDR3 is made up of 13 amino acids. Germline CDR1 and CDR2: LNHNV and YYDKDF (reference sequence). CDR3 region: CATSRERDQPQHF. The CDR3 DNA follows: TGTGCCACCAGCAGAGAACGAGATCAGCCCCAGCATTTT.

V usage is TRBV30 and J usage is TRBJ1-2; perhaps TRBD1 as D (5 bases). Trimming took off 0 bases at V and 6 bases at J, with 5 bases between the two ends. Germline CDR1 reads GTSNPN; CDR2 reads SVGIG (reference sequence). The CDR3 loop spans 11 amino acids. CDR3 DNA sequence: TGTGCCTGGAGTGTGGGGCATGGCTACACCTTC. It encodes CAWSVGHGYTF. Supplemented by reference TRBV30 and TRBJ1-2, the full variable domain reads SQTIHQWPATLVQPVGSPLSLECTVEGTSNPNLYWYRQAAGRGLQLLFYSVGIGQISSEVPQNLSASRPQDRQFILSSKKLLLSDSGFYLCAWSVGHGYTFGSGTRLTVV.

This sequence joins TRBV4-3 and TRBJ1-4; maybe TRBD1 (6 bases). The CDR3 runs 15 residues. Germline V lookup: CDR1 LGHNA, CDR2 YSLEER. V was shortened by 1 base and J by 8 bases, with 14 bases between the two germline ends. CDR3 sequence: CASSQALAGGEKLFF. The DNA of the CDR3 is TGCGCCAGCAGCCAAGCTCTGGCCGGGGGCGAAAAACTGTTTTTT.

The V call is TRBV7-7, the J call TRBJ2-5; D unclear. Between the trimmed V and J ends, which lost 1 base and 0 bases, there was a span of 3 bases. Germline V gene data show CDR1 as SSHAT and CDR2 as FNYEAQ (reference sequence). There are 13 residues in the CDR3. CDR3 sequence reads: CASSLGYQETQYF. The DNA for the CDR3 is TGTGCCAGCAGCTTAGGGTACCAAGAGACCCAGTACTTC.

The rearrangement uses TRBV7-9 and TRBJ1-2; D is unclear. The CDR3 consists of 14 residues. The germline V and J ends were trimmed by 0 bases and 8 bases, with 13 bases remaining between them. CDR1 is SEHNR, CDR2 FQNEAQ, per germline (reference sequence). CDR3 in DNA: TGTGCCAGCAGCTTAGCGTCGGACGGGCCCGGCTACACCTTC. Amino acids: CASSLASDGPGYTF. Together with reference TRBV7-9 and TRBJ1-2, the CDR3 gives the full variable domain: DTGVSQNPRHKITKRGQNVTFRCDPISEHNRLYWYRQTLGQGPEFLTYFQNEAQLEKSRLLSDRFSAERPKGSFSTLEIQRTEQGDSAMYLCASSLASDGPGYTFGSGTRLTVV.

The chain combines TRBV6-5 with TRBJ2-7, with D perhaps matching TRBD1 (5 bases). The CDR3 runs to 13 residues. V lost 0 bases, J lost 5 bases, and 8 bases lay in between. Germline CDR1 reads MNHEY; CDR2 reads SVGAGI. The CDR3 spells CASSYSKGNEQYF. CDR3 nucleotides: TGTGCCAGCAGTTACTCGAAGGGGAACGAGCAGTACTTC.

V is TRBV10-2 and J is TRBJ1-6; no firm D call. Trimming pared 6 bases from V and 9 bases from J, leaving 18 bases between. The germline V gene has CDR1 WSHSY and CDR2 SAAADI. CDR3 length: 15 amino acids. Here the CDR3 reads CASSSGPPPGSPLHF. The CDR3 DNA follows: TGCGCCAGCAGCTCAGGTCCCCCCCCCGGTTCACCCCTCCACTTT.

V is TRBV5-4 and J is TRBJ1-1, with D unresolved. V was clipped by 2 bases and J by 2 bases, with 10 bases between them. CDR1 and CDR2 from the germline V gene are SGHNT and YYREEE (reference sequence). This CDR3 region has 14 residues. CDR3 amino acids: CASSFGRANTEAFF. The CDR3 nucleotides are TGTGCCAGCAGCTTCGGGAGGGCAAACACTGAAGCTTTCTTT. Complete variable domain (other parts from reference TRBV5-4 and TRBJ1-1): ETGVTQSPTHLIKTRGQQVTLRCSSQSGHNTVSWYQQALGQGPQFIFQYYREEENGRGNFPPRFSGLQFPNYSSELNVNALELDDSALYLCASSFGRANTEAFFGQGTRLTVV.

This clone was observed once. The genes are TRBV6-5 and TRBJ1-2; TRBD1 matches at 7 bases. CDR3 length: 13 amino acids. V was pared by 10 bases and J by 4 bases, with 9 bases of the junction left unmatched. The germline V gene encodes CDR1 MNHEY and CDR2 SVGAGI. CDR3 in DNA: TGTGCCACAGGGGGTCGGGGTAGCTATGGCTACACCTTC. This gives the protein CATGGRGSYGYTF.

This clone was seen just once. The genes are TRBV15 and TRBJ1-3; D is uncertain. Looked up from germline, CDR1 is LNHNV and CDR2 is YYDKDF (reference sequence). The CDR3 sequence is 13 residues long. Trimming took 5 bases from V and 0 from J, leaving 5 bases between them. The CDR3 protein is CATSPTSGNTIYF. CDR3 DNA: TGTGCCACCAGCCCGACCTCTGGAAACACCATATATTTT.

The chain combines TRBV29-1 with TRBJ1-1, with D perhaps TRBD1 (6 bases). The CDR3 covers 14 residues. Germline V gene data show CDR1 as SQVTM and CDR2 as ANQGSEA. V lost 6 bases and J 7 bases, leaving 21 bases between the germline ends. For the CDR3, the DNA is TGCAGCGTCGCCGGGGGCGAAAGGGCAGGTGAAGCTTTCTTT. Its translation: CSVAGGERAGEAFF.

The chain joins TRBV5-8 to TRBJ2-2; D not certain. Trimming removed 0 bases at V and 8 bases at J, with 17 bases between. The CDR3 sequence is 16 residues long. Germline values: CDR1 SGHTS, CDR2 YDEGEE. The CDR3 loop reads CASSLDGRSRTGELFF. CDR3 nucleotide sequence: TGTGCCAGCAGCTTGGATGGCCGCAGCAGAACGGGGGAGCTGTTTTTT.

The J gene is TRBJ1-2, the V gene TRBV10-3; tentative D call: TRBD1 (6 bases). The V and J ends lost 3 bases and 9 bases respectively, with 11 bases between them. The length of the CDR3 is 12 residues. Germline loops: CDR1 ENHRY, CDR2 SYGVKD. The chain's CDR3 is CAISDYRDSYTF. The CDR3 DNA is TGTGCCATCAGTGATTACCGGGACAGCTACACCTTC.

The chain combines TRBV4-3 with TRBJ2-5; 8 nucleotides line up with TRBD2. The CDR3 sequence is 14 residues long. With 2 bases clipped from V and 2 bases from J, the junction kept 1 base outside the gene matches. From germline, CDR1 is LGHNA and CDR2 YSLEER. CDR3 region: CASSQSGGQETQYF. For the CDR3, the DNA is TGCGCCAGCAGCCAATCGGGGGGGCAAGAGACCCAGTACTTC.